This TCR beta chain was sequenced in a study of cytomegalovirus exposure and HLA in healthy donors. Study-wide context: Genotyping of 300 to 450 donors showed that 80% to 85% belonged to the Caucasian-associated ancestry cluster.

General study results and limits: Later analysis suggested links between common viral pathogens and several top significant clusters. TCR sequences were mostly rare, though some public TCRs occurred in many donors. Further analysis, carried out later, found HLA-associated TCR beta chains more clonally expanded than equally common other chains.

As regards this clone: Its antigen is not known.

Germline CDR1 is LGHNA and CDR2 is YNFKEQ. V lost 8 bases, J lost 0 bases, and 9 bases stayed unmatched. CDR3 length: 16 residues. The primer mix had 60 Vbeta and 13 Jbeta primers. Clones were read by immunoSEQ multiplex PCR, and TCRdb kept only the in-frame ones, dropping some. The table lists under 200,000 clones, around 78% of them singletons. The chain carries TRBV4-2 and TRBJ1-1, with TRBD1 identical over 10 bases. What was sequenced was PBMCs. The clonotype originates from a woman aged 35 to 49 in good health and CMV-seronegative. The DNA for the CDR3 is TGTGCCAGCTCTCCGGGACAGGGGCCCATGAACACTGAAGCTTTCTTT. Translated, it gives CASSPGQGPMNTEAFF.